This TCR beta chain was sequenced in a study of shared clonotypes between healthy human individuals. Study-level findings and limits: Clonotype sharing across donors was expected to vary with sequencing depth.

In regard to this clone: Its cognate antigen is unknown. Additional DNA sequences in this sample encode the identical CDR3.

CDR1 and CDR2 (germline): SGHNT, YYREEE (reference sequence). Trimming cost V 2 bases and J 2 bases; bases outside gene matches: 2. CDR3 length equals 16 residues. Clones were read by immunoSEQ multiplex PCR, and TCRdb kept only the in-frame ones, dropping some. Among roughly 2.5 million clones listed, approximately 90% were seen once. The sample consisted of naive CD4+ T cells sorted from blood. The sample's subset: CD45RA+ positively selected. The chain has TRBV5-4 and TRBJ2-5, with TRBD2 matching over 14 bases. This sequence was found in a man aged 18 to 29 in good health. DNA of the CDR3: TGTGCCAGCAGCTTAGGACTAGCGGGGGGTCAAGAGACCCAGTACTTC. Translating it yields CASSLGLAGGQETQYF.